These 17 T cell receptor beta chains were sequenced from one sample in a study of beta chain features in type 1 diabetes (dated by TCRdb to 2017 to 2018). The method was the immunoSEQ multiplex PCR assay. The High Capacity cDNA Reverse Transcription Kit was used to reverse transcribe all of the isolated RNA, meaning that expressed TCRB transcripts were what got sequenced. The table was pulled from immuneACCESS by TCRdb, which kept in-frame rearrangements only. Such tables lose some clones; where checked, under half of the loss comes from unresolved V genes, and the rest has no known cause. The sample table contains about 620,000 clones; only one count was recorded for roughly a sixth of them. Around 0.095% of the sample is in the top ten clones. The sample taken for sequencing was naive CD4+ T cells from blood. The cell subset or site label corresponds to: true naive CD4+ T cells. These receptors originate from a man aged 18 to 30 in good health.

This rearrangement joins TRBV5-8 to TRBJ2-7; a possible D gene is TRBD2 (5 bases). CDR1 is SGHTS, CDR2 YDEGEE, per germline. CDR3 length: 11 amino acids. With 1 base removed from V and 12 bases from J, the gap between germline ends came to 11 bases. The CDR3 loop reads CASSLYPGWYF. The DNA of the CDR3 is TGTGCCAGCAGCTTGTATCCGGGATGGTACTTC.

The table lists this clone with a few counts. This chain connects TRBV9 to TRBJ2-3, with 9 positions matching TRBD2. The CDR3 covers 16 residues. J gave up 2 bases and V 2 bases, and 6 bases lay outside the gene matches. Germline assignment: CDR1 SGDLS and CDR2 YYNGEE. The CDR3 DNA reads as TGTGCCAGCAGCGTGAAGCGGGGGGCGCACACAGATACGCAGTATTTT. It specifies CASSVKRGAHTDTQYF.

This clone was counted a few times. The J gene is TRBJ1-5, the V gene TRBV2; TRBD1 matches 7 bases. The V segment lost 3 bases and the J segment 0 bases; nucleotides outside the gene matches: 8. Germline CDR1 and CDR2: SNHLY and FYNNEI. The CDR3 loop spans 17 amino acids. The CDR3 protein is CASSDMGQINSNQPQHF. The CDR3 coding sequence is TGTGCCAGCAGTGATATGGGACAGATAAATAGCAATCAGCCCCAGCATTTT.

V gene TRBV9 combines with J gene TRBJ1-6; D is uncertain. The germline gives CDR1 SGDLS, CDR2 YYNGEE. V lost 0 bases and J lost 10, with 14 bases in between. This CDR3 is built from 15 residues. The CDR3 sequence is CASSVEAPWQSPLHF. The CDR3 DNA follows: TGTGCCAGCAGCGTAGAGGCTCCATGGCAATCACCCCTCCACTTT.

The rearrangement joins TRBV15 to TRBJ1-6; D perhaps matches TRBD1 (6 bases). This CDR3 is built from 14 residues. V lost 3 bases and J 6 bases, leaving 9 bases between the germline ends. Germline V gene lookup returns CDR1 LNHNV and CDR2 YYDKDF (reference sequence). CDR3 in amino acids: CATSSTGFNSPLHF. The CDR3 DNA sequence: TGTGCCACCAGCAGTACAGGGTTTAATTCACCCCTCCACTTT.

Turning to this clone: The sample contains more than one DNA sequence encoding this CDR3. The rearrangement links TRBV15 to TRBJ1-5, with D perhaps matching TRBD1 (6 bases). The CDR3 has 13 amino acids. Germline CDR1 reads LNHNV; CDR2 reads YYDKDF (reference sequence). V was cut by 0 bases and J by 7 bases, with 7 bases left in between. The CDR3 loop reads CATSRDRGQPQHF. The DNA of the CDR3 is TGTGCCACCAGCAGAGATAGGGGGCAGCCCCAGCATTTT.

The V and J genes are TRBV23-1 and TRBJ1-1; D possibly corresponds to TRBD1 (5 bases). TRBV23-1 is sorted into the ORF group, with uncertain function. V lost 1 base to trimming and J lost 2 bases, with 20 bases between them. There are 18 residues in the CDR3. CDR3 sequence reads: CASSQFRRYRQCNTEAFF. DNA of the CDR3: TGCGCCAGCAGTCAATTCAGACGATACCGACAGTGTAACACTGAAGCTTTCTTT.

V and J are TRBV4-1 and TRBJ2-1; TRBD2 matches 8 bases. The V gene's germline CDR1 is MGHRA and CDR2 YSYEKL. The CDR3 covers 16 residues. The J segment lost 3 bases and the V segment lost 0 bases, leaving 4 bases of the junction unmatched. The CDR3 is CASSQDLSGSYNEQFF. The DNA of the CDR3 is TGCGCCAGCAGCCAAGATCTCAGCGGGAGCTACAATGAGCAGTTCTTC.

Note on this clone: A read error is likely, as this CDR3 ends without the conserved phenylalanine or tryptophan. The DNA is omitted, as the CDR3 cannot be located on it reliably, and the CDR3 follows TCRdb's listing. The V call is TRBV20-1, the J call TRBJ2-7. Including both end residues, the CDR3 is 8 amino acids long. Per germline, CDR1 DFQATT and CDR2 SNEGSKA (reference sequence). The CDR3 spells CSARKSDL.

The chain links TRBV7-6 to TRBJ2-3; TRBD2 aligns across 8 bases. Trimming took 4 bases from V and 5 from J; bases not matched to a gene: 14. The CDR3 extends over 17 amino acids. Germline V gives CDR1 SGHVS, CDR2 FNYEAQ. The CDR3 bases are TGTGCCAGCAGCTCCTGGCCGCGCGGGGGGTCCGGAGATACGCAGTATTTT. Residues: CASSSWPRGGSGDTQYF.

In this sample, this clone turned up a few times. In nucleotides, the CDR3 is TGTGCCAGCTCCCCTACAGAGATCAATCAGCCCCAGCATTTT. The encoded protein is CASSPTEINQPQHF. The gene calls are TRBV18 and TRBJ1-5, with unresolved D. The CDR3 length is 14 residues. Germline V gene lookup returns CDR1 KGHSH and CDR2 LQKENI. V was shortened by 6 bases and J by 3 bases, with 12 bases between the two germline ends.

The J gene is TRBJ2-3, the V gene TRBV7-2; 9 bases are a match to TRBD1. CDR3 length: 16 amino acids. Trimming at V came to 3 bases and at J to 1 base, leaving 5 bases not matched to a gene. The germline V gene has CDR1 SGHTA and CDR2 FQGNSA. The CDR3 reads CASSFVQGAGTDTQYF. The CDR3, as DNA: TGTGCCAGCAGCTTCGTACAGGGGGCTGGCACAGATACGCAGTATTTT.

The sample holds a few counts of this clone. CDR3 bases: TGTGCCTGGAGTGTTGGCGGCTCCTACGAGCAGTACTTC. Protein product: CAWSVGGSYEQYF. The chain employs TRBV30 and TRBJ2-5; D is unclear. The better agreement between TRBJ2-7 and the DNA end casts doubt on the J call. CDR1 and CDR2 from the germline V gene are GTSNPN and SVGIG (reference sequence). The CDR3 extends over 13 amino acids.

Only a few counts were recorded for this clone. The CDR3 DNA is TGTGCCAGCAGCGTAGCCATTACCCGGGCCCGTACTAGGGATACGCAGTATTTT. Protein product: CASSVAITRARTRDTQYF. The chain combines TRBV9 with TRBJ2-3; D perhaps matches TRBD2 (5 bases). With 0 bases removed from V and 6 bases from J, the gap between germline ends came to 23 bases. Germline loops: CDR1 SGDLS, CDR2 YYNGEE. The CDR3 length is 18 residues.

This clone came up a few times. This rearrangement joins TRBV5-1 to TRBJ2-1; D is perhaps TRBD1 (7 bases). V was trimmed by 4 bases and J by 9 bases, leaving 17 bases between them. The CDR3 is 14 residues long. Germline loops: CDR1 SGHRS, CDR2 YFSETQ. CDR3 sequence: CASSATAGGREQFF. In DNA, the CDR3 is TGCGCCAGCAGCGCAACAGCAGGGGGGCGTGAGCAGTTCTTC.

This clone has a handful of counts. V and J are TRBV7-7 and TRBJ2-1, with 13 bases matching TRBD2. CDR3 size: 16 residues. CDR1 is SSHAT and CDR2 is FNYEAQ in the germline V gene (reference sequence). V gave up 5 bases and J gave up 6 bases; unmatched junction bases: 7. The CDR3 coding sequence is TGTGCCAGCAGCCCAGGACTAGCGGGAGCTGCCAATGAGCAGTTCTTC. It codes for CASSPGLAGAANEQFF.

This clone has more than one count but fewer than ten. This chain uses TRBV14 with TRBJ2-7; 9 positions agree with TRBD1. Germline V gene lookup returns CDR1 SGHDN and CDR2 FVKESK. The CDR3 is 15 amino acids. Trimming at V came to 4 bases and at J to 7 bases, leaving 11 bases not matched to a gene. In DNA, the CDR3 is TGTGCCAGCAGCCGACCGGGACAGGGTTCTTCGGAGCAGTACTTC. It yields the protein CASSRPGQGSSEQYF.